The rows below give T cell receptor beta chains drawn from one sample of a study of blood T cell repertoires in COVID-19. Produced via immunoSEQ multiplex PCR; TCRdb's table is partial and in-frame only. The data hold about 150,000 clones, with 75% to 90% observed a single time. Sequencing was done on a sample of peripheral blood. The receptors originated from a woman aged 40 to 50 with acute or convalescent COVID-19. The CDR3 runs from the conserved cysteine through the conserved F or W. The D gene is left open where the match is weak. Size is omitted from some rows. Given values are once, few, many or a class for expanded clones.

D,V,size,J,CDR3,DNA
-,TRBV24-1,once,TRBJ1-4,CATSDSQAGTNEKLFF,TGTGCCACCAGTGATTCTCAAGCAGGAACTAATGAAAAACTGTTTTTT
TRBD2,TRBV2,once,TRBJ2-1,CASTQGLAGRYNEQFF,TGTGCCAGCACCCAAGGACTAGCCGGACGCTACAATGAGCAGTTCTTC
TRBD2,TRBV11-2,-,TRBJ2-1,CASRSGLISGGPGEQFF,TGTGCCAGCAGATCAGGTTTAATTAGCGGGGGCCCGGGGGAGCAGTTCTTC
TRBD1,TRBV5-5,-,TRBJ2-7,CASSFPGTGGGEQYF,TGTGCCAGCAGCTTCCCCGGGACAGGGGGCGGGGAGCAGTACTTC
-,TRBV19,-,TRBJ2-6,CASSYRANSGANVLTF,TGTGCCAGTAGTTACAGGGCCAACTCTGGGGCCAACGTCCTGACTTTC
TRBD1,TRBV28,once,TRBJ1-2,CASSPRGQGSYGYTF,TGTGCCAGCAGTCCTAGGGGACAGGGATCATATGGCTACACCTTC
-,TRBV19,-,TRBJ1-4,CASSLTGPTNEKLFF,TGTGCCAGTAGTTTGACAGGACCAACTAATGAAAAACTGTTTTTT
-,TRBV18,-,TRBJ1-1,CASSPQGGSTEAFF,TGTGCCAGCTCACCGCAGGGCGGGAGCACTGAAGCTTTCTTT
-,TRBV7-3,-,TRBJ1-1,CASSLTPVGGTEAFF,TGTGCCAGCAGCTTAACTCCCGTGGGGGGCACTGAAGCTTTCTTT
-,TRBV6-4,-,TRBJ1-1,CASSVTENTEAFF,TGTGCCAGCAGCGTGACAGAGAACACTGAAGCTTTCTTT
TRBD1,TRBV6-1,-,TRBJ2-5,CASSVVTGGLGETQYF,TGTGCCAGCAGTGTTGTGACAGGGGGCTTGGGAGAGACCCAGTACTTC
-,TRBV19,-,TRBJ2-1,CASRKLGPSSYNEQFF,TGTGCCAGTAGAAAACTAGGCCCTTCCTCCTACAATGAGCAGTTCTTC
TRBD1,TRBV9,-,TRBJ2-3,CASSTRQGTGTDTQYF,TGTGCCAGCAGCACAAGACAGGGGACGGGCACAGATACGCAGTATTTT
-,TRBV11-3,-,TRBJ2-2,CASSEPGNGELFF,TGTGCCAGCAGCGAGCCAGGGAACGGGGAGCTGTTTTTT
TRBD2,TRBV2,-,TRBJ2-1,CASSETSVSYNEQFF,TGTGCCAGCAGTGAGACTAGCGTATCCTACAATGAGCAGTTCTTC
TRBD2,TRBV10-3,-,TRBJ2-1,CAIRGLAGSYNEQFF,TGTGCCATCCGCGGGCTAGCGGGATCCTACAATGAGCAGTTCTTC
-,TRBV6-6,-,TRBJ2-7,CASTQGGRFHEQYF,TGTGCCAGCACCCAGGGGGGTAGGTTCCACGAGCAGTACTTC
-,TRBV24-1,-,TRBJ1-5,CATSDSGDRSNQPQHF,TGTGCCACCAGTGATTCGGGGGACCGTAGCAATCAGCCCCAGCATTTT
-,TRBV27,-,TRBJ2-3,CASSPTSLRLSTDTQYF,TGTGCCAGCAGCCCTACTAGTTTGCGATTGAGCACAGATACGCAGTATTTT
-,TRBV9,-,TRBJ1-3,CASSPDYSGNTIYF,TGTGCCAGCAGCCCCGACTACTCTGGAAACACCATATATTTT
-,TRBV5-1,-,TRBJ1-1,CASSHGGRSNTEAFF,TGCGCCAGCTCCCACGGCGGGAGATCAAACACTGAAGCTTTCTTT
TRBD1,TRBV6-6,-,TRBJ2-5,CASGTAFRQETQYF,TGTGCCAGCGGGACAGCCTTTAGACAAGAGACCCAGTACTTC
-,TRBV7-3,-,TRBJ2-5,CASSAGSGQETQYF,TGTGCCAGCAGCGCAGGGTCAGGGCAAGAGACCCAGTACTTC
-,TRBV5-1,-,TRBJ2-2,CASSLGIAEWNTGELFF,TGCGCCAGCAGCTTGGGAATAGCGGAATGGAACACCGGGGAGCTGTTTTTT
-,TRBV15,-,TRBJ2-2,CATSRSFLLANTGELFF,TGTGCCACCAGCAGATCTTTCCTCCTCGCGAACACCGGGGAGCTGTTTTTT
-,TRBV3-1/TRBV3-2,-,TRBJ1-1,CASSLTRNTEAFF,TGTGCCAGCAGTCTCACGAGGAACACTGAAGCTTTCTTT
TRBD1,TRBV7-9,-,TRBJ2-1,CASSLTTGDNEQFF,TGTGCCAGCAGCCTCACGACAGGGGACAATGAGCAGTTCTTC